The clone carrying this TCR beta chain was seen a few times. Each donor supplied approximately 10 milliliters of peripheral blood. There were at least 6 micrograms of total RNA extracted from every sample. The use of a sample-barcoded 5' primer and a J-beta primer mix characterized a second PCR of about 6 to 11 cycles. TCRdb re-analysed the 5' RACE reads in MiXCR, keeping a single row per CDR3 protein. The sample records about 1,500,000 distinct CDR3 sequences, around 42% being singletons. This entry belongs to a study of blood T cells in healthy people across ages. The CDR3 runs 15 residues. With 3 bases removed from V and 1 base from J, the gap between germline ends came to 13 bases. Germline assignment: CDR1 MGHRA and CDR2 YSYEKL.

Sequenced: blood. The sequence was collected from a woman aged 18-29 years in good health. The V call is TRBV4-1, the J call TRBJ2-7; D is unclear. The CDR3 DNA follows: TGCGCCAGCAGCCAGGCAAACGGGCAATCCTACGAGCAGTACTTC. It is translated as CASSQANGQSYEQYF.